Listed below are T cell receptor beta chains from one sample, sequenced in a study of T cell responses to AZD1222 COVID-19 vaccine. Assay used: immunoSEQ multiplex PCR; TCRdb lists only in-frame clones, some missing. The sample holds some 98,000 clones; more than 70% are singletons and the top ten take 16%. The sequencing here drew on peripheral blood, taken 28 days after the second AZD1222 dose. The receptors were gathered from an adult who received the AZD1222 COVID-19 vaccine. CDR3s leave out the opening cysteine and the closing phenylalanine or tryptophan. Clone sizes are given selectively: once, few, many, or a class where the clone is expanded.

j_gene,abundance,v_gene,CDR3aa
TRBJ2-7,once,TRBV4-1,ASSQNHKTGLISYEQY
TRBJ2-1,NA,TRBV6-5,ASSYIAGVNNEQF
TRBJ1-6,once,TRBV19,ASSRQGRTSSYNSPLH
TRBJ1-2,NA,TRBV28,ASIRYQGNGYT
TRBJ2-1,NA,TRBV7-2,ASSFRSVYNEQF
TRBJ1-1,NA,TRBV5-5,ASSRRTGVFMNTEAF
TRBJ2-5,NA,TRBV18,ASSPWNSREETQY
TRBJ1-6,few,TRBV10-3,AIGGQGDHNSPLH
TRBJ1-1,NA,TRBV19,ASSSLFQNTEAF
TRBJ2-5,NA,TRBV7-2,ASSPYGETQY
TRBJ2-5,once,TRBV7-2,ASSATYRGRETQY
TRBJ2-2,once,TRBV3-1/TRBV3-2,ASSHGSGRGTGELF
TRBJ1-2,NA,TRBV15,ATSRWGQGVDYGYT
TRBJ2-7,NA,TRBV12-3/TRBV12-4,ASSLYQGGEQY
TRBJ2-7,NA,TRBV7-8,ASSSPSGAYEQY
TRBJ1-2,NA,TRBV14,ASSQDASVGYGYT
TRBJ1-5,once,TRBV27,ASISRGRPGDSNQPQH
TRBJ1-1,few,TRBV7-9,ASSLEAGGAVTEAF
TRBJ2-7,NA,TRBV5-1,ASSTGSEQY
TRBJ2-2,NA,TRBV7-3,ASSSFGGGELF
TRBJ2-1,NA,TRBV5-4,ASSLATGLAGFYNEQF
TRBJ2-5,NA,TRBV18,ASSPRQETQY
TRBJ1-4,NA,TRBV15,ATSGQLNEKLF
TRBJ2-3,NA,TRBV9,ASSVVKGLTDTQY
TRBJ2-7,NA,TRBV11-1,ASSLVFRRSSYEQY
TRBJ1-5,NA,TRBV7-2,ASSLDAGTGNQPQH
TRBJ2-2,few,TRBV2,ASRVAGEGTGELF
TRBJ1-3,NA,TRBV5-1,ASSLDPGSGNTIY
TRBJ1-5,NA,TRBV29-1,SVEAGPQH
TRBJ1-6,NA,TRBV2,ASKRDRGPGNSPLH
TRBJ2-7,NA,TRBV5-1,ASSLEAGFRYEQY
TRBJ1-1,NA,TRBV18,ASSEGTLGGTEAF